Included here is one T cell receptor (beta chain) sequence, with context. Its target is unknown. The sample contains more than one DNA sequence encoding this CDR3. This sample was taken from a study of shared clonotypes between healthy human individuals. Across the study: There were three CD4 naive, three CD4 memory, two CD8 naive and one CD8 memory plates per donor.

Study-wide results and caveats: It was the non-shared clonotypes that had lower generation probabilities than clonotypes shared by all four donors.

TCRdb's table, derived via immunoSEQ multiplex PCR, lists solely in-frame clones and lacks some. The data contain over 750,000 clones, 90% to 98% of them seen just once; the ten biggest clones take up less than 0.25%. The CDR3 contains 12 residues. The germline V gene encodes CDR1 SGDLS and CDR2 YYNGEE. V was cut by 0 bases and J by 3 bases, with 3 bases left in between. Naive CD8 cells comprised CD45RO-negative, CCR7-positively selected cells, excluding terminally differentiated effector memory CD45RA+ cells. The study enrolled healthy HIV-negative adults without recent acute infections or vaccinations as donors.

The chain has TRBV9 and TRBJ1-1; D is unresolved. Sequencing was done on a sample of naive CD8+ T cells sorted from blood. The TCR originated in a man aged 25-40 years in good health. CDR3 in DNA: TGTGCCAGCAGCGTAGGGGACACTGAAGCTTTCTTT. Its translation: CASSVGDTEAFF.